The subject of this entry is one T cell receptor (beta chain). These data are taken from a study of shared clonotypes between healthy human individuals. It was roughly 210 ng DNA, about 30,000 T cell genomes, that sorted-subset replicate PCRs used. TCRdb's copy holds only in-frame clones and misses some; the assay was immunoSEQ multiplex PCR. The table has 2 million to 2.5 million clones, 80% to 95% seen once. Among the donors, all were Caucasian adults who lived in Nashville, Tennessee. In the CD4+ fraction, cells were divided into CD45RA+ naive and CD45RA-negative memory subsets. The germline V and J ends were trimmed by 5 bases and 11 bases, with 15 bases remaining between them. This CDR3 is 12 amino acids long. Germline CDR1 and CDR2: SEHNR and FQNEAQ (reference sequence).

This chain uses TRBV7-9 with TRBJ1-1; tentatively, D is TRBD1 (5 bases). This TCR was sampled from a young man in good health. Some clones in this sample may be carry-over from other donors' samples. What was sequenced was naive CD4+ T cells from PBMCs. Subset indicated: CD45RA+ positively selected. Here the CDR3 reads CASSGIRAFAFF. CDR3 coding DNA: TGTGCCAGCAGCGGGATCAGGGCTTTTGCTTTCTTT. The full variable domain, rest sourced from reference TRBV7-9 and TRBJ1-1, is DTGVSQNPRHKITKRGQNVTFRCDPISEHNRLYWYRQTLGQGPEFLTYFQNEAQLEKSRLLSDRFSAERPKGSFSTLEIQRTEQGDSAMYLCASSGIRAFAFFGQGTRLTVV.